The text below deals with one TCR beta chain. The antigen remains undetermined. These data belong to a study of cytomegalovirus exposure and HLA in healthy donors. General study results and limits: TCR beta V- and J-gene trimming, according to a later analysis, was linked to a missense DCLRE1C variant. TCR beta V segments were, for the most part, productive about 90% or about 30% of the time in an earlier analysis. Immune exposure data for these donors was limited to CMV serostatus. Analyzed later, association rates of TCRs varied across HLA loci, with DRB1 most and HLA-C fewest.

The study ran its PCR with 60 Vbeta and 13 Jbeta primers. Generated by immunoSEQ multiplex PCR, the TCRdb table keeps only in-frame clones and is missing some. Of under 150,000 clones in the sample, 82% are singletons; the top ten hold roughly 8.2%. The germline V gene encodes CDR1 SNHLY and CDR2 FYNNEI. V was trimmed by 7 bases and J by 0 bases, leaving 10 bases between them. This CDR3 has 14 amino acids. The rearrangement links TRBV2 to TRBJ2-1, with D perhaps matching TRBD2 (5 bases). The specimen was PBMCs. The source of this sequence is a woman aged 50 to 65 in good health and CMV-seropositive. The CDR3 DNA sequence: TGTGCCAGCACGAGCGGTGGCTCCTACAATGAGCAGTTCTTC. Amino acid sequence: CASTSGGSYNEQFF.